This record covers a single TCR beta chain. The CDR3 is 17 amino acids. Germline CDR1 and CDR2: SGHNT and YENEEA. The germline V and J ends were trimmed by 0 bases and 5 bases, with 17 bases remaining between them. Original processing notes: Amplification of reference gene primers provided the estimated nucleated cell counts. Some clones are missing from TCRdb's copy, which holds only in-frame ones; the method was immunoSEQ multiplex PCR. Clone size and the V and J calls come from that table; the DNA yielded D and trimming. The table has more than 150,000 clones, approximately 80% seen once. This specimen comes from a study of blood T cell repertoires in COVID-19. The wider study: Sites across the United States, Italy and Spain contributed samples from acute and convalescent COVID-19.

Across 20 to 25 US areas, participants ranged in age from roughly 18 to 95 years. Individuals in the exposed group had encountered a COVID-19 case within 2 weeks preceding study entry. Material for sequencing was PBMCs or T cells enriched from blood (not recorded which). The chain combines TRBV11-3 with TRBJ2-1; D is possibly TRBD1 (6 bases). The TCR sequence derives from a man in his sixties who had been exposed to COVID-19. The CDR3 region is CASSLDSFGTRDNEQFF. Here the CDR3 DNA reads TGTGCCAGCAGCTTAGATTCTTTCGGGACAAGAGACAATGAGCAGTTCTTC. The entire variable domain, with the rest obtained from reference TRBV11-3 and TRBJ2-1, is as follows: EAGVVQSPRYKIIEKKQPVAFWCNPISGHNTLYWYLQNLGQGPELLIRYENEEAVDDSQLPKDRFSAERLKGVDSTLKIQPAELGDSAVYLCASSLDSFGTRDNEQFFGPGTRLTVL.